The clone carrying this TCR beta chain has a count of ten or more. V gave up 2 bases and J gave up 9 bases, with 13 bases separating them. CDR1 and CDR2 from the germline V gene are DFQATT and SNEGSKA (reference sequence). This CDR3 contains 12 residues. This sample is part of a study of T cells in Graves' hyperthyroidism and ophthalmopathy. RNA transcripts were the template for amplifying TCR beta CDR3 regions. First-round RT-PCR with HTBI primers amplified the TCR CDR3 region. TCRdb called the multiplex PCR reads again in MiXCR, with one record for every CDR3 protein. The sample consists of hundreds of thousands of distinct CDR3 sequences, around 14% of them appearing once.

Specimen: blood. This chain joins TRBV20-1 and TRBJ2-5; perhaps TRBD2 as D (6 bases). This TCR was recovered from a woman between 18 and 29 years old with Graves' hyperthyroidism. The CDR3 DNA reads TGCAGTGCTAGAAAGGGGCGGGAACCCCAGTACTTC. It is translated as CSARKGREPQYF.